This T cell receptor beta chain is from a study of OX40 agonist ivuxolimab in advanced cancers. Study details: Partial responses were achieved by three patients, of whom one had hepatocellular carcinoma and two had cutaneous melanoma.

Study results and caveats: The study observed clonal expansion of CD4+ and CD8+ blood T cells by week 6 at 0.1 to 3.0 mg/kg.

CDR3 length: 15 amino acids. CDR1 is SGHNT, CDR2 YYREEE, per germline (reference sequence). Trimming removed 3 bases from V and 3 bases from J; junction bases left unmatched: 8. Concerning this clone itself: Its specificity is unknown.

TCRdb keeps only in-frame clones here, not all; method: immunoSEQ multiplex PCR. The repertoire has about 31,000 clones, 65% to 90% of them found once; the top ten carry around 33%. Autoimmune disease history or systemic immunosuppression meant exclusion. This TCR was sampled from an adult with an advanced solid tumor such as melanoma, head and neck, liver or kidney cancer. The sequencing used CD4+ or CD8+ T cells sorted from blood, collected in a trial of the OX40 agonist ivuxolimab. The chain couples TRBV5-4 to TRBJ2-7; 8 positions match TRBD1. The CDR3 region has the DNA TGTGCCAGCAGCTACCGGACAGGGATATTCTACGAGCAGTACTTC. Residues: CASSYRTGIFYEQYF.